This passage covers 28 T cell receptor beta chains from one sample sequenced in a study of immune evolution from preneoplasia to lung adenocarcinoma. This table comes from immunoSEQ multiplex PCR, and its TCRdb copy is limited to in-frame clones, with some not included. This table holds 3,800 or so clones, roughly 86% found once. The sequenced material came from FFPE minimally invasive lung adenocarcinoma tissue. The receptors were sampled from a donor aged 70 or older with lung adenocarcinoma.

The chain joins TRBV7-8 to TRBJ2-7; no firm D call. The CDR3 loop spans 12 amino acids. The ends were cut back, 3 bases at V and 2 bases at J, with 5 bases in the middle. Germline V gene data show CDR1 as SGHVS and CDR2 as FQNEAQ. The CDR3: CASSFDPYEQYF. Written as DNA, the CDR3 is TGTGCCAGCAGCTTCGATCCCTACGAGCAGTACTTC.

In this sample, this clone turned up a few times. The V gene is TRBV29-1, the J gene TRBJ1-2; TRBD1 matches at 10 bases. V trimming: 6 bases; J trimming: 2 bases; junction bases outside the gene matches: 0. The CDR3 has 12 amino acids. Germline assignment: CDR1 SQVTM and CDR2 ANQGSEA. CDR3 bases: TGCAGCGTGGGACAGGGGAACTATGGCTACACCTTC. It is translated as CSVGQGNYGYTF.

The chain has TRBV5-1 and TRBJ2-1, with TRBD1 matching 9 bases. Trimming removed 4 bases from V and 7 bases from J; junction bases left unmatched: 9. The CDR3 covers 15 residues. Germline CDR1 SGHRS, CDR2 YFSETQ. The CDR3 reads CASSLQGALVNEQFF. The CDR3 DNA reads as TGCGCCAGCAGCCTACAGGGGGCATTGGTTAATGAGCAGTTCTTC.

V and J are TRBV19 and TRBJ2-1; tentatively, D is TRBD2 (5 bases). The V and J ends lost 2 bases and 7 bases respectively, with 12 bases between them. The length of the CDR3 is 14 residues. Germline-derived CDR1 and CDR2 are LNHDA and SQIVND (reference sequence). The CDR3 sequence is CASSIPGLVNEQFF. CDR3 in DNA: TGTGCCAGTAGTATACCTGGACTTGTTAATGAGCAGTTCTTC.

CDR3 sequence: CASSVDREDGYTF. The CDR3 nucleotides read TGTGCCAGCTCAGTCGACAGGGAGGATGGCTACACCTTC. The chain joins TRBV18 to TRBJ1-2, with 7 bases identical to TRBD1. The J segment lost 6 bases and the V segment lost 5 bases, leaving 6 bases of the junction unmatched. CDR3 length equals 13 residues. Germline V gene data show CDR1 as KGHSH and CDR2 as LQKENI.

CDR3 protein: CASSPARTDTQYF. The CDR3 DNA follows: TGTGCCAGCTCACCGGCACGAACAGATACGCAGTATTTT. J is TRBJ2-3 and V is TRBV18; D is unclear. This CDR3 has 13 residues. Germline lookup yields CDR1 KGHSH and CDR2 LQKENI. Trimming removed 3 bases from V and 3 bases from J, with 7 bases in between.

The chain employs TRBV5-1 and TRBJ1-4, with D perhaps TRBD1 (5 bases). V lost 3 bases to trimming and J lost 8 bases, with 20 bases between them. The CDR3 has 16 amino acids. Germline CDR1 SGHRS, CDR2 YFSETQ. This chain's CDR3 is CASSWTRAGGNEKLFF. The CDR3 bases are TGCGCCAGCAGCTGGACTAGGGCCGGGGGAAACGAAAAACTGTTTTTT. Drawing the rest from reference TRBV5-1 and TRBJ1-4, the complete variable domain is KAGVTQTPRYLIKTRGQQVTLSCSPISGHRSVSWYQQTPGQGLQFLFEYFSETQRNKGNFPGRFSGRQFSNSRSEMNVSTLELGDSALYLCASSWTRAGGNEKLFFGSGTQLSVL.

CDR3 in DNA: TGTGCCAGCAGCTCAGGACTAGCGGGAGATACGCAGTATTTT. Translated: CASSSGLAGDTQYF. The rearrangement uses TRBV7-3 and TRBJ2-3; 11 bases are shared with TRBD2. After removal of 4 bases from V and 5 bases from J, the junction contained 2 bases not matched to a gene. Looked up from germline, CDR1 is SGHTA and CDR2 is FQGTGA. This CDR3 region has 14 residues.

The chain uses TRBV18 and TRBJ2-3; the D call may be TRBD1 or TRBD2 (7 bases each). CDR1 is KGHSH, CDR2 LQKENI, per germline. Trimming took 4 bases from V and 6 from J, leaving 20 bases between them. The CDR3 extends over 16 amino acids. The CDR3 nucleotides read TGTGCCAGCTCACTCAGGGGGGGGACGACGGTCGATACGCAGTATTTT. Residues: CASSLRGGTTVDTQYF.

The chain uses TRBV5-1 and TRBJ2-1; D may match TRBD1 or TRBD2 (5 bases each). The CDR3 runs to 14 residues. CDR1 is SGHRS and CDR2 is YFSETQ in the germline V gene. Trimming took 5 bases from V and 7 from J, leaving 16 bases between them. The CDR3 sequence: CASRSWGEGNEQFF. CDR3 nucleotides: TGCGCCAGCAGATCGTGGGGCGAGGGGAATGAGCAGTTCTTC.

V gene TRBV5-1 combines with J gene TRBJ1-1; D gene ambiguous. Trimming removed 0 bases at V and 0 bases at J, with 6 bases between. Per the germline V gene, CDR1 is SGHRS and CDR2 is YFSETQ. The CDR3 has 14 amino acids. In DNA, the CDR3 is TGCGCCAGCAGCTTGGACAGAGTGAACACTGAAGCTTTCTTT. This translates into CASSLDRVNTEAFF.

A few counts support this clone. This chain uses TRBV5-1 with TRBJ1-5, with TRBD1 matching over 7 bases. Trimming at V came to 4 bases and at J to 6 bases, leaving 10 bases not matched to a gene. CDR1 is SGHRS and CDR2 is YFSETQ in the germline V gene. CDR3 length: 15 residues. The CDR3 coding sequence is TGCGCCAGCAGCGAAGGACAGGTCTGGGGTCAGCCCCAGCATTTT. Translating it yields CASSEGQVWGQPQHF.

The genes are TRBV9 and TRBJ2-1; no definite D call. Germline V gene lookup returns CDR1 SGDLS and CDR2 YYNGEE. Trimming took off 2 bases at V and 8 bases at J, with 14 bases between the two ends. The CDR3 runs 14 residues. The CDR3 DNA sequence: TGTGCCAGCAGCGTGCAGACTGCCGGCGATGAGCAGTTCTTC. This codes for CASSVQTAGDEQFF.

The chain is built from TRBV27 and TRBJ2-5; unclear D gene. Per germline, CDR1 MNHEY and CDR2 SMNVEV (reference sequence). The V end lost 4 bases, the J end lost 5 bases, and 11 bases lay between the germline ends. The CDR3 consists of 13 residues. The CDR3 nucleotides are TGTGCCAGCAGTTCTGCGTGGGTGGAGACCCAGTACTTC. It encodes CASSSAWVETQYF.

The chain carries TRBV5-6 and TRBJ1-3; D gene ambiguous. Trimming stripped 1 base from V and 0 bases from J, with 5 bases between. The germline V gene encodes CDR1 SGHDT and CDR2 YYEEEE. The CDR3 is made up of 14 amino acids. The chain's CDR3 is CASSLRSSGNTIYF. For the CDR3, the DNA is TGTGCCAGCAGCTTGAGGAGCTCTGGAAACACCATATATTTT.

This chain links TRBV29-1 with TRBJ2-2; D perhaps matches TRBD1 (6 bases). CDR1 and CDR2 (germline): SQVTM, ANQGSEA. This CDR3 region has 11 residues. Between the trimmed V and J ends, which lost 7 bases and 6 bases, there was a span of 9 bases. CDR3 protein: CSAHRAGELFF. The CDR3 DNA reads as TGCAGCGCACACAGGGCCGGGGAGCTGTTTTTT.

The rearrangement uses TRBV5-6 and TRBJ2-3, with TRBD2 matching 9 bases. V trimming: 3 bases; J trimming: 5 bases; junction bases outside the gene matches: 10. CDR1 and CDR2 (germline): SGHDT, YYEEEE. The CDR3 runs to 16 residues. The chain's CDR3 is CASSSDSGSGRDTQYF. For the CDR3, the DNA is TGTGCCAGCAGCTCTGATAGCGGGAGTGGTAGAGATACGCAGTATTTT. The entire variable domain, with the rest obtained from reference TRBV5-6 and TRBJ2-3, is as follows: DAGVTQSPTHLIKTRGQQVTLRCSPKSGHDTVSWYQQALGQGPQFIFQYYEEEERQRGNFPDRFSGHQFPNYSSELNVNALLLGDSALYLCASSSDSGSGRDTQYFGPGTRLTVL.

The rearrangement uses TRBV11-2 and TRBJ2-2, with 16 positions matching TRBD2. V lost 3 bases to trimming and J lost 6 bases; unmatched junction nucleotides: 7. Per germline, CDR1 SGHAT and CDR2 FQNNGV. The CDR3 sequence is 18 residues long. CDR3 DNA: TGTGCCAGCAGCTTGGGACTAGCGGGAGGGTTTAGGGCCGGGGAGCTGTTTTTT. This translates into CASSLGLAGGFRAGELFF.

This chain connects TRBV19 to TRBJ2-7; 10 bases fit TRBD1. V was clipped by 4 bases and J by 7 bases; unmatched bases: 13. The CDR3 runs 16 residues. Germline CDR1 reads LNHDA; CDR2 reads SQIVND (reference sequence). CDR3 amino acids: CASSTRQGASVWEQYF. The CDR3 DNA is TGTGCCAGTAGTACCCGACAGGGGGCCAGCGTTTGGGAGCAGTACTTC. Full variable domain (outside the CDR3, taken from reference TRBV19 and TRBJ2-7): DGGITQSPKYLFRKEGQNVTLSCEQNLNHDAMYWYRQDPGQGLRLIYYSQIVNDFQKGDIAEGYSVSREKKESFPLTVTSAQKNPTAFYLCASSTRQGASVWEQYFGPGTRLTVT.

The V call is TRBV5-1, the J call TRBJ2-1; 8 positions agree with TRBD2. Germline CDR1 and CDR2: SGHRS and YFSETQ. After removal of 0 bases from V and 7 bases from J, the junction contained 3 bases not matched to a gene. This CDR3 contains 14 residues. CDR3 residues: CASSLAGGWNEQFF. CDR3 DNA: TGCGCCAGCAGCTTGGCGGGAGGGTGGAATGAGCAGTTCTTC.

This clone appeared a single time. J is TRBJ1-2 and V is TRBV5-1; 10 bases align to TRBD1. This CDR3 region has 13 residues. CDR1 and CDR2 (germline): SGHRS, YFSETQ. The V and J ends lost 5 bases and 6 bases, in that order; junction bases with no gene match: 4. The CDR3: CASRAGTGDGYTF. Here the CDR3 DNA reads TGCGCCAGCAGAGCCGGGACAGGGGATGGCTACACCTTC.

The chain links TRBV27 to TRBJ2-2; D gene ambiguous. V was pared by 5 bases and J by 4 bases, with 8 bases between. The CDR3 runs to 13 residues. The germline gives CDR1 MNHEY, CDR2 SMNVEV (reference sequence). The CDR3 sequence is CASSPRITGELFF. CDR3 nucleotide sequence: TGTGCCAGCAGTCCCAGGATCACCGGGGAGCTGTTTTTT.

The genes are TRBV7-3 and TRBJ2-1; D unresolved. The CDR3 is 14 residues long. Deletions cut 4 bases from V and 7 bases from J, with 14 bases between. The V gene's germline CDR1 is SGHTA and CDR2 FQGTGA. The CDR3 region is CASSSHRLSNEQFF. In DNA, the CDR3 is TGTGCCAGCAGCTCCCATCGCCTTTCGAATGAGCAGTTCTTC.

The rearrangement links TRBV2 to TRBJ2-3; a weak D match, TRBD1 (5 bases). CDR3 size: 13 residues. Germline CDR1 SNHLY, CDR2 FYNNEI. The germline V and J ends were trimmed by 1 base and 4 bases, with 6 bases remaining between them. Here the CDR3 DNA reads TGTGCCAGCAGTGAAGGCAGGGCAGATACGCAGTATTTT. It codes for CASSEGRADTQYF.

CDR3 protein: CASSLRPRGGGQPQHF. The CDR3 region has the DNA TGTGCCAGCAGTTTAAGGCCCAGGGGAGGAGGTCAGCCCCAGCATTTT. V gene TRBV28 combines with J gene TRBJ1-5; tentative D call: TRBD1 (6 bases). The CDR3 length is 16 residues. V shed 2 bases and J shed 6 bases, with 17 bases lying between them. Germline V gene sequence: CDR1 MDHEN, CDR2 SYDVKM.

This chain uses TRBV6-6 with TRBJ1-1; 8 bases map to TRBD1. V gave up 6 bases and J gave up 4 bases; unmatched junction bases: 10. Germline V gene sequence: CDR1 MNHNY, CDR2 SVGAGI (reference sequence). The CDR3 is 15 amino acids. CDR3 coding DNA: TGTGCCAGCAGAGGCGGACAGGGTGGGACCACTGAAGCTTTCTTT. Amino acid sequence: CASRGGQGGTTEAFF.

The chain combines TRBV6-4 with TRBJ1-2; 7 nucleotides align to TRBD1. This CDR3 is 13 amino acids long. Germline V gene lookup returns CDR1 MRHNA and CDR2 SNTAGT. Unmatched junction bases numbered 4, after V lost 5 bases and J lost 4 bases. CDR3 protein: CASSPGQAYGYTF. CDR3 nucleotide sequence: TGTGCCAGCAGTCCAGGACAGGCCTATGGCTACACCTTC.

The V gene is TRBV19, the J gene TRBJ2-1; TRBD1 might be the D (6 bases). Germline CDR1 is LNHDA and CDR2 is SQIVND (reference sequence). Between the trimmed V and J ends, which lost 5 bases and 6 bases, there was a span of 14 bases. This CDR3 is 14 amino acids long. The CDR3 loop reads CASSGRTVSNEQFF. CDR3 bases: TGTGCCAGTAGTGGCCGGACAGTGAGCAATGAGCAGTTCTTC.